Listed below are T cell receptor beta chains from one sample, sequenced in a study of blood T cell repertoires in COVID-19. Sequenced by immunoSEQ multiplex PCR; TCRdb stores in-frame clones only, minus some. The table has some 120,000 clones, 90% seen once; the top ten hold roughly 3.7%. The sequencing input was peripheral blood. Receptors were obtained from a man aged 50 or older with active COVID-19. Both conserved end residues are part of each CDR3. Fields, in order: CDR3 DNA, CDR3 protein, J gene, clone size, V gene, D gene. The D gene is left open where the match is weak. Size values are once, few and many counts, or a class for expanded clones, and some rows have none.

cdr3_nt: TGTGCCAGCTCATGGAGGGGGCTACTATCGAACACCGGGGAGCTGTTTTTT
cdr3_aa: CASSWRGLLSNTGELFF
j_call: TRBJ2-2
clone_size: NA
v_call: TRBV5-8
d_call: NA

cdr3_nt: TGTGCCAGTAGAAGGACTAGCGGGGATACGAACACCGGGGAGCTGTTTTTT
cdr3_aa: CASRRTSGDTNTGELFF
j_call: TRBJ2-2
clone_size: NA
v_call: TRBV19
d_call: TRBD2

cdr3_nt: TGTGCCAGCAGCCCAGGGACAGGGGGCGTAGATACGCAGTATTTT
cdr3_aa: CASSPGTGGVDTQYF
j_call: TRBJ2-3
clone_size: NA
v_call: TRBV11-2
d_call: TRBD1

cdr3_nt: TGTGCCAGCAGTTTGACTAGCGGGCACGTCACAGATACGCAGTATTTT
cdr3_aa: CASSLTSGHVTDTQYF
j_call: TRBJ2-3
clone_size: NA
v_call: TRBV27
d_call: TRBD2

cdr3_nt: TGTGCCAGCTCACCATCGGACAGGATGAGGGGGAGGAATGAGCAGTTCTTC
cdr3_aa: CASSPSDRMRGRNEQFF
j_call: TRBJ2-1
clone_size: NA
v_call: TRBV18
d_call: NA

cdr3_nt: TGCGCCAGCAGCGAGGGACAGGGGGCGCGTGGCACTGAAGCTTTCTTT
cdr3_aa: CASSEGQGARGTEAFF
j_call: TRBJ1-1
clone_size: NA
v_call: TRBV5-1
d_call: TRBD1

cdr3_nt: TGCAGCGCCTTAGCGGGAGGTTCCTACAATGAGCAGTTCTTC
cdr3_aa: CSALAGGSYNEQFF
j_call: TRBJ2-1
clone_size: once
v_call: TRBV29-1
d_call: TRBD2

cdr3_nt: TGTGCCAGCAGTTACGCTGGACAGGGACAGCCCCAGCATTTT
cdr3_aa: CASSYAGQGQPQHF
j_call: TRBJ1-5
clone_size: few
v_call: TRBV6-5
d_call: TRBD1

cdr3_nt: TGCGCCAGCAGTGAGTCACTAGCGGGAGTCAATGAGCAGTTCTTC
cdr3_aa: CASSESLAGVNEQFF
j_call: TRBJ2-1
clone_size: NA
v_call: TRBV10-1
d_call: TRBD2

cdr3_nt: TGTGCCAGCAGTCCACAGGGGAAAAAAGCAAATCAGCCCCAGCATTTT
cdr3_aa: CASSPQGKKANQPQHF
j_call: TRBJ1-5
clone_size: NA
v_call: TRBV6-2/TRBV6-3
d_call: TRBD1

cdr3_nt: TGTGCCAGCAGCCCTAAAGGACAGGGCTACGAGCAGTACTTC
cdr3_aa: CASSPKGQGYEQYF
j_call: TRBJ2-7
clone_size: NA
v_call: TRBV7-9
d_call: TRBD1

cdr3_nt: TGTGCCAGCAGAGGACAGGGTACGAACACTGAAGCTTTCTTT
cdr3_aa: CASRGQGTNTEAFF
j_call: TRBJ1-1
clone_size: NA
v_call: TRBV9
d_call: TRBD1

cdr3_nt: TGTGCCAGCAGCGAGGGGACAGCCCAAGAGACCCAGTACTTC
cdr3_aa: CASSEGTAQETQYF
j_call: TRBJ2-5
clone_size: few
v_call: TRBV11-2
d_call: TRBD1

cdr3_nt: TGTGCCAGCAGCTTAACTTTGAGAGGGACAGTGGGTGAGACCCAGTACTTC
cdr3_aa: CASSLTLRGTVGETQYF
j_call: TRBJ2-5
clone_size: NA
v_call: TRBV7-3
d_call: TRBD1

cdr3_nt: TGTGCCACCAGCAGAGATCAGCAGGGCGTTGGCTACACCTTC
cdr3_aa: CATSRDQQGVGYTF
j_call: TRBJ1-2
clone_size: NA
v_call: TRBV15
d_call: NA

cdr3_nt: TGTGCCAGCAGTGAAGCAGGGAGGGAAGAGACCCAGTACTTC
cdr3_aa: CASSEAGREETQYF
j_call: TRBJ2-5
clone_size: NA
v_call: TRBV2
d_call: TRBD2

cdr3_nt: TGTGCCAGCAGCCAGTCCGGGGGGCCCAACACTGAAGCTTTCTTT
cdr3_aa: CASSQSGGPNTEAFF
j_call: TRBJ1-1
clone_size: NA
v_call: TRBV3-1/TRBV3-2
d_call: NA

cdr3_nt: TGTGCCAGCAGCTTAGATCTAAAGCGGGAGTTTGGCACAGATACGCAGTATTTT
cdr3_aa: CASSLDLKREFGTDTQYF
j_call: TRBJ2-3
clone_size: NA
v_call: TRBV11-2
d_call: TRBD2

cdr3_nt: TGTGCCAGCCGGAGGGACGGTGACTATGGCTACACCTTC
cdr3_aa: CASRRDGDYGYTF
j_call: TRBJ1-2
clone_size: NA
v_call: TRBV7-2
d_call: NA

cdr3_nt: TGTGCCAGCAGCCCACGCGGGGCAGGAGTTGAAAAACTGTTTTTT
cdr3_aa: CASSPRGAGVEKLFF
j_call: TRBJ1-4
clone_size: NA
v_call: TRBV5-6
d_call: NA

cdr3_nt: TGTGCCAGCAGCCAATGGGGGGGGGCACAGGGTACGCAGTATTTT
cdr3_aa: CASSQWGGAQGTQYF
j_call: TRBJ2-3
clone_size: once
v_call: TRBV7-2
d_call: NA

cdr3_nt: TGTGCCAGCAGTGAATACGGGACAGGGGGCTCTGGCTACACCTTC
cdr3_aa: CASSEYGTGGSGYTF
j_call: TRBJ1-2
clone_size: NA
v_call: TRBV6-1
d_call: TRBD1

cdr3_nt: TGTGCCAGTGGGACTAGCGGGTGGGAGACCCAGTACTTC
cdr3_aa: CASGTSGWETQYF
j_call: TRBJ2-5
clone_size: NA
v_call: TRBV2
d_call: TRBD2

cdr3_nt: TGTGCCAGCAGCTCATACAGGAATTCACCCCTCCACTTT
cdr3_aa: CASSSYRNSPLHF
j_call: TRBJ1-6
clone_size: NA
v_call: TRBV7-2
d_call: NA

cdr3_nt: TGTGCCAGCAGCCAGACTAGCGGGCAAGAGACCCAGTACTTC
cdr3_aa: CASSQTSGQETQYF
j_call: TRBJ2-5
clone_size: NA
v_call: TRBV11-2
d_call: TRBD2

cdr3_nt: TGTGCCAGCAGCGCCCGGACAGTTGACGAGCAGTACTTC
cdr3_aa: CASSARTVDEQYF
j_call: TRBJ2-7
clone_size: NA
v_call: TRBV9
d_call: NA

cdr3_nt: TGCGCCAGCAGCGGGGGACAGTTTAGCAATCAGCCCCAGCATTTT
cdr3_aa: CASSGGQFSNQPQHF
j_call: TRBJ1-5
clone_size: NA
v_call: TRBV4-1
d_call: TRBD1

cdr3_nt: TGTGCCAGTAGTCCTGGAGAGGGGGGGAATGAGCAGTTCTTC
cdr3_aa: CASSPGEGGNEQFF
j_call: TRBJ2-1
clone_size: NA
v_call: TRBV19
d_call: NA

cdr3_nt: TGTGCCAGCAGTTACGGGCAGGGTGCCGAAAAACTGTTTTTT
cdr3_aa: CASSYGQGAEKLFF
j_call: TRBJ1-4
clone_size: NA
v_call: TRBV6-2/TRBV6-3
d_call: NA

cdr3_nt: TGTGCCAGCAGTGGGGGACAGGGGACCGGGGAGCTGTTTTTT
cdr3_aa: CASSGGQGTGELFF
j_call: TRBJ2-2
clone_size: NA
v_call: TRBV6-6
d_call: TRBD1

cdr3_nt: TGTGCCAGCCTTAGCTCGGGACAGGGGGCTTCTGAAGCTTTCTTT
cdr3_aa: CASLSSGQGASEAFF
j_call: TRBJ1-1
clone_size: NA
v_call: TRBV5-4
d_call: TRBD1

cdr3_nt: TGTGCCAGCCGATCAAGCAGGGGCTACGAGCAGTACTTC
cdr3_aa: CASRSSRGYEQYF
j_call: TRBJ2-7
clone_size: NA
v_call: TRBV2
d_call: NA

cdr3_nt: TGTGCCAGTGGGGAGAATAACAGGGTCAACACTGAAGCTTTCTTT
cdr3_aa: CASGENNRVNTEAFF
j_call: TRBJ1-1
clone_size: NA
v_call: TRBV19
d_call: NA

cdr3_nt: TGTGCCAGCTCACCTGACATATCTAGCAATCAGCCCCAGCATTTT
cdr3_aa: CASSPDISSNQPQHF
j_call: TRBJ1-5
clone_size: NA
v_call: TRBV18
d_call: NA

cdr3_nt: TGTGCCAGCACCGAAGGGAGGGGAGGGCAGCCCCAGCATTTT
cdr3_aa: CASTEGRGGQPQHF
j_call: TRBJ1-5
clone_size: NA
v_call: TRBV2
d_call: NA

cdr3_nt: TGTGCCAGCAGCCCCCGAGGTCTAGCGGGGGATGGCTACAATGAGCAGTTCTTC
cdr3_aa: CASSPRGLAGDGYNEQFF
j_call: TRBJ2-1
clone_size: NA
v_call: TRBV7-6
d_call: TRBD2

cdr3_nt: TGTGCCAGCAGTTACTCCACAATCGGGGGGGGCCACGAGCAGTACTTC
cdr3_aa: CASSYSTIGGGHEQYF
j_call: TRBJ2-7
clone_size: NA
v_call: TRBV6-5
d_call: TRBD2

cdr3_nt: TGCGCCAGCAGCAGCGACAGCTCCTACAATGAGCAGTTCTTC
cdr3_aa: CASSSDSSYNEQFF
j_call: TRBJ2-1
clone_size: NA
v_call: TRBV5-1
d_call: NA

cdr3_nt: TGTGCCAGCAGCTTCCCTTGGAACACTGAAGCTTTCTTT
cdr3_aa: CASSFPWNTEAFF
j_call: TRBJ1-1
clone_size: NA
v_call: TRBV7-9
d_call: NA

cdr3_nt: TGTGCCAGCAGCTTGCCAGGAAACGGCTACACCTTC
cdr3_aa: CASSLPGNGYTF
j_call: TRBJ1-2
clone_size: NA
v_call: TRBV11-2
d_call: NA

cdr3_nt: TGCGCCAGCAGTGACCTCCTTACAGGGGTTTCCGGGGAGCTGTTTTTT
cdr3_aa: CASSDLLTGVSGELFF
j_call: TRBJ2-2
clone_size: NA
v_call: TRBV10-2
d_call: TRBD1

cdr3_nt: TGTGCCAGCAGCTTGGAAGAGAGCACAGATACGCAGTATTTT
cdr3_aa: CASSLEESTDTQYF
j_call: TRBJ2-3
clone_size: once
v_call: TRBV5-6
d_call: NA